The 27 T cell receptor beta chains presented below share a single source sample, sequenced in a study of blood T cell repertoires in COVID-19. Sequencing used immunoSEQ multiplex PCR; TCRdb keeps in-frame clones, though not all of them. The sample records 150,000 or so clones, 75% to 80% being singletons. Source material: peripheral blood. The receptors were sampled from an elderly man with acute or convalescent COVID-19.

CDR3: CASSVGDRGSDTQYF. The CDR3 DNA sequence: TGTGCCAGCAGCGTAGGGGACAGGGGGTCAGATACGCAGTATTTT. The J gene is TRBJ2-3, the V gene TRBV9; TRBD1 agrees at 11 bases. The CDR3 sequence is 15 residues long. The germline V gene encodes CDR1 SGDLS and CDR2 YYNGEE. J lost 4 bases, V lost 0 bases, and 1 base had no gene match.

The gene calls are TRBV12-3 or TRBV12-4 and TRBJ2-5; tentatively, D is TRBD1 (5 bases). V was trimmed by 1 base and J by 7 bases, leaving 10 bases between them. CDR3 size: 13 residues. The CDR3: CASSLVQGGTQYF. The CDR3 DNA is TGTGCCAGCAGTTTAGTGCAGGGTGGGACCCAGTACTTC.

This sequence joins TRBV10-3 and TRBJ1-2; weak D call: TRBD1 (5 bases). CDR1 and CDR2 from the germline V gene are ENHRY and SYGVKD. The CDR3 consists of 16 residues. V lost 5 bases to trimming and J lost 6 bases, with 22 bases between them. CDR3 loop: CAISPQGARPEDGYTF. The CDR3 DNA is TGTGCCATCAGTCCTCAGGGTGCTCGCCCCGAGGATGGCTACACCTTC.

Concerning this clone itself: Distinct nucleotide sequences in the sample also encode this CDR3. The V call is TRBV14, the J call TRBJ1-2, with D hard to call. The CDR3 has 13 residues. Between the trimmed V and J ends, which lost 0 bases and 1 base, there was a span of 3 bases. The V gene's germline CDR1 is SGHDN and CDR2 FVKESK. The CDR3 is CASSQDLNYGYTF. For the CDR3, the DNA is TGTGCCAGCAGCCAAGATCTTAACTATGGCTACACCTTC.

This chain connects TRBV19 to TRBJ1-2; D perhaps matches TRBD1 (6 bases). CDR3 length: 15 amino acids. Trimming pared 5 bases from V and 8 bases from J, leaving 21 bases between. The germline CDR1 and CDR2 sequences are LNHDA and SQIVND (reference sequence). CDR3 amino acids: CASSVQGTRRDGYTF. The CDR3 DNA sequence: TGTGCCAGTAGTGTTCAAGGGACAAGGCGAGACGGCTACACCTTC.

This clone has more than one count but fewer than ten. The rearrangement uses TRBV27 and TRBJ1-2, with D tentatively TRBD1 (6 bases). Germline CDR1 is MNHEY and CDR2 is SMNVEV (reference sequence). The CDR3 runs to 16 residues. With 4 bases removed from V and 5 bases from J, the gap between germline ends came to 20 bases. CDR3 nucleotides: TGTGCCAGCAGTTCCACTTCCGGGACACCGAGTTATGGCTACACCTTC. Translated: CASSSTSGTPSYGYTF.

The chain uses TRBV7-8 and TRBJ1-5; maybe TRBD1 (5 bases). The V gene lost 2 bases and the J gene lost 7 bases, with 12 bases spanning the gap. Germline assignment: CDR1 SGHVS and CDR2 FQNEAQ. The CDR3 has 14 amino acids. CDR3 protein: CASSLQQASQPQHF. The CDR3 DNA reads as TGTGCCAGCAGCTTACAACAGGCATCCCAGCCCCAGCATTTT. The full variable domain, completed using reference TRBV7-8 and TRBJ1-5, is GAGVSQSPRYKVAKRGQDVALRCDPISGHVSLFWYQQALGQGPEFLTYFQNEAQLDKSGLPSDRFFAERPEGSVSTLKIQRTQQEDSAVYLCASSLQQASQPQHFGDGTRLSIL.

The chain recombines TRBV7-8 with TRBJ2-7; the match to TRBD1 covers 7 bases. The V gene's germline CDR1 is SGHVS and CDR2 FQNEAQ. This CDR3 comprises 14 residues. With V trimmed by 3 bases and J by 2 bases, 4 bases remained unmatched. CDR3 protein: CASSLSTGAYEQYV. DNA for the CDR3: TGTGCCAGCAGCTTGAGTACAGGGGCCTACGAGCAGTACGTC.

This rearrangement joins TRBV4-2 to TRBJ2-7; possibly TRBD2 for D (7 bases). Germline V gene lookup returns CDR1 LGHNA and CDR2 YNFKEQ. This CDR3 has 16 residues. V was pared by 0 bases and J by 1 base, with 13 bases between. CDR3 nucleotides: TGTGCCAGCAGCCAAGACGAGGGGGGGCCGTCCTACGAGCAGTACTTC. Protein sequence: CASSQDEGGPSYEQYF.

The chain has TRBV24-1 and TRBJ1-2; the match to TRBD1 covers 8 bases. The CDR3 totals 15 residues. Germline V gives CDR1 KGHDR, CDR2 SFDVKD. Losses at the gene ends were 3 bases for V and 7 bases for J; bases not matched to a gene: 9. This CDR3 is CATSDPGQGLRGYTF. CDR3 DNA sequence: TGTGCCACCAGTGATCCCGGACAGGGCCTTCGTGGCTACACCTTC.

The chain carries TRBV2 and TRBJ2-4; TRBD1 is a possible D gene (6 bases). The V end lost 1 base, the J end lost 3 bases, and 19 bases lay between the germline ends. This CDR3 is 18 amino acids long. Germline loops: CDR1 SNHLY, CDR2 FYNNEI. The CDR3 DNA is TGTGCCAGCAGTGAAGGGACAGAAAGGCATCATAGCAAAAACATTCAGTACTTC. It translates to CASSEGTERHHSKNIQYF.

This chain connects TRBV6-6 to TRBJ1-1, with D uncertain. The CDR3 totals 15 residues. V was clipped by 7 bases and J by 0 bases, with 15 bases between them. CDR1 MNHNY and CDR2 SVGAGI come from the germline V gene (reference sequence). The CDR3 region is CASILSGILNTEAFF. DNA for the CDR3: TGTGCCAGCATTTTATCAGGAATACTGAACACTGAAGCTTTCTTT.

This chain uses TRBV6-4 with TRBJ2-3; possible D gene TRBD1, 5 bases. The CDR3 consists of 14 residues. CDR1 and CDR2 (germline): MRHNA, SNTAGT. The V end was cut by 3 bases, the J end by 2 bases, with 9 bases between. CDR3 bases: TGTGCCAGCAGTGAACAGGTTCTCACAGATACGCAGTATTTT. This gives the protein CASSEQVLTDTQYF.

CDR3 bases: TGTGCCAGCAGCTTAAACGGGGGAACGGGGGAGACCCAGTACTTC. The encoded protein is CASSLNGGTGETQYF. The chain uses TRBV7-2 and TRBJ2-5; possibly TRBD2 for D (6 bases). The germline CDR1 and CDR2 sequences are SGHTA and FQGNSA. V dropped 2 bases and J dropped 5 bases, with 15 bases sitting between them. CDR3 size: 15 residues.

DNA for the CDR3: TGTGCCAGCAGCGTTACAGCCCAAAATGAAAAACTGTTTTTT. Amino acid sequence: CASSVTAQNEKLFF. The chain has TRBV9 and TRBJ1-4; D is undetermined. CDR1 and CDR2 (germline): SGDLS, YYNGEE. Trimming removed 2 bases from V and 5 bases from J, with 10 bases in between. The CDR3 is 14 amino acids.

V is TRBV3-1 (or the pseudogene TRBV3-2) and J is TRBJ1-5; D gene unclear. This CDR3 contains 10 residues. Trimming left V 4 bases short and J 7 bases short, with 2 bases between. Per germline, CDR1 LGHDT and CDR2 YNNKEL (reference sequence). This CDR3 reads CASSPQPQHF. CDR3 in DNA: TGTGCCAGCAGCCCGCAGCCCCAGCATTTT.

This chain uses TRBV5-1 with TRBJ2-3; 11 bases match TRBD1. Germline V gene lookup returns CDR1 SGHRS and CDR2 YFSETQ. V gave up 4 bases and J gave up 0 bases; unmatched junction bases: 10. The CDR3 contains 18 residues. The CDR3 loop reads CASSPGTGGAVSTDTQYF. In DNA, the CDR3 is TGCGCCAGCAGCCCAGGGACAGGGGGTGCAGTTAGCACAGATACGCAGTATTTT.

The chain joins TRBV4-1 to TRBJ2-2; tentatively, D is TRBD1 (5 bases). V gave up 0 bases and J gave up 5 bases, with 13 bases separating them. The CDR3 is 16 residues long. The germline gives CDR1 MGHRA, CDR2 YSYEKL. This CDR3 is CASSQESRVGTGELFF. CDR3 coding DNA: TGCGCCAGCAGCCAAGAAAGCAGGGTTGGGACCGGGGAGCTGTTTTTT.

The chain has TRBV24-1 and TRBJ1-5; 9 bases are a match to TRBD1. Germline trimming cut 3 bases from V and 3 bases from J; bases unmatched to any gene: 2. The germline CDR1 and CDR2 sequences are KGHDR and SFDVKD. The CDR3 length is 15 residues. The CDR3 DNA reads TGTGCCACCAGTGATGGGGACAGGGACAATCAGCCCCAGCATTTT. Protein: CATSDGDRDNQPQHF.

The chain is built from TRBV30 and TRBJ1-1; no firm D call. The germline V gene encodes CDR1 GTSNPN and CDR2 SVGIG (reference sequence). The CDR3 is made up of 14 amino acids. V gave up 0 bases and J gave up 1 base, with 9 bases separating them. The DNA of the CDR3 is TGTGCCTGGAGTGTACGGCAGGCGAACACTGAAGCTTTCTTT. Translating it yields CAWSVRQANTEAFF. Using reference TRBV30 and TRBJ1-1 for the parts outside the CDR3, the full variable domain is SQTIHQWPATLVQPVGSPLSLECTVEGTSNPNLYWYRQAAGRGLQLLFYSVGIGQISSEVPQNLSASRPQDRQFILSSKKLLLSDSGFYLCAWSVRQANTEAFFGQGTRLTVV.

CDR3 protein: CASSSFPRQADNEQFF. CDR3 DNA: TGTGCCAGTAGTTCCTTCCCTCGACAGGCCGACAATGAGCAGTTCTTC. J is TRBJ2-1 and V is TRBV19; perhaps TRBD1 as D (6 bases). Per germline, CDR1 LNHDA and CDR2 SQIVND (reference sequence). The CDR3 extends over 16 amino acids. The V gene lost 5 bases and the J gene lost 5 bases, with 19 bases spanning the gap.

Regarding this clone: The sample carries other DNA sequences with the same CDR3. The gene calls are TRBV5-1 and TRBJ2-3; 12 bases map to TRBD2. This CDR3 spans 16 amino acids. With V trimmed by 0 bases and J by 2 bases, 1 base remained unmatched. Germline V gives CDR1 SGHRS, CDR2 YFSETQ. The CDR3 is CASSLGTSGATDTQYF. DNA for the CDR3: TGCGCCAGCAGCTTGGGGACTAGCGGGGCCACAGATACGCAGTATTTT. Variable domain in full (rest from reference TRBV5-1 and TRBJ2-3): KAGVTQTPRYLIKTRGQQVTLSCSPISGHRSVSWYQQTPGQGLQFLFEYFSETQRNKGNFPGRFSGRQFSNSRSEMNVSTLELGDSALYLCASSLGTSGATDTQYFGPGTRLTVL.

This chain joins TRBV10-3 and TRBJ1-6, with unresolved D. The length of the CDR3 is 15 residues. Germline V gene data show CDR1 as ENHRY and CDR2 as SYGVKD. V was pared by 0 bases and J by 10 bases, with 13 bases between. CDR3 protein: CAISESVSGGSPLHF. CDR3 DNA sequence: TGTGCCATCAGTGAGTCGGTCTCAGGAGGCTCACCCCTCCACTTT.

The rearrangement uses TRBV11-2 and TRBJ2-2; the match to TRBD1 covers 9 bases. The germline gives CDR1 SGHAT, CDR2 FQNNGV. V trimming: 0 bases; J trimming: 6 bases; junction bases outside the gene matches: 8. This CDR3 region has 17 residues. DNA for the CDR3: TGTGCCAGCAGCTTAGATCAGGGACAGGGTTTGGCCGGGGAGCTGTTTTTT. This translates into CASSLDQGQGLAGELFF.

This chain links TRBV7-8 with TRBJ2-6; 7 nucleotides line up with TRBD1. CDR3 length equals 19 residues. Losses at the gene ends were 1 base for V and 0 bases for J; bases not matched to a gene: 9. The germline V gene encodes CDR1 SGHVS and CDR2 FQNEAQ. CDR3 nucleotides: TGTGCCAGCAGCTTAGTCCGACAGGGAGATTACTCTGGGGCCAACGTCCTGACTTTC. Translated, it gives CASSLVRQGDYSGANVLTF.

The chain uses TRBV19 and TRBJ1-2; D not certain. The CDR3 totals 12 residues. In germline, CDR1 is LNHDA, CDR2 SQIVND (reference sequence). V dropped 6 bases and J dropped 8 bases, with 13 bases sitting between them. CDR3 residues: CASRWAGGGYTF. CDR3 DNA: TGTGCCAGTAGATGGGCAGGAGGAGGCTACACCTTC.

This rearrangement joins TRBV6-1 to TRBJ1-2; tentatively, D is TRBD1 (6 bases). This CDR3 has 13 residues. Germline V CDR1 and CDR2: MNHNS, SASEGT. With 3 bases removed from V and 7 bases from J, the gap between germline ends came to 12 bases. The CDR3 DNA sequence: TGTGCCAGCAGTGAGGGGGCGCGACCTGGCTACACCTTC. This encodes CASSEGARPGYTF.